A single sample gave rise to the 22 T cell receptor beta chains below, sequenced in a study of low-dose radiotherapy and immunotherapy resistance in tumors. TRAV- and TRBV-specific primers primed first-strand cDNA, covering alpha and beta chains. A roughly 19-cycle PCR with a constant-region primer and V-primer adapter amplified TCRs. TCRdb used MiXCR to reprocess the reads, holding one entry per CDR3 protein. The table has thousands of distinct CDR3 sequences, roughly 50% seen once. The receptors shown here come from a human donor with advanced metastatic prostate, ovarian, gallbladder or colorectal cancer (not recorded which). This table probably holds off-target reads from a library built for another chain.

The chain couples TRBV29-1 to TRBJ2-5; no firm D call. Trimming cost V 2 bases and J 5 bases, with 15 bases left between them. The CDR3 covers 14 residues. Germline V CDR1 and CDR2: SQVTM, ANQGSEA. For the CDR3, the DNA is TGCAGCGTTGAACTAGGAAGGGCCGGGGAGACCCAGTACTTC. It translates to CSVELGRAGETQYF.

The rearrangement links TRBV6-4 to TRBJ2-2; TRBD2 is a possible D gene (6 bases). The germline V gene has CDR1 MRHNA and CDR2 SNTAGT. The CDR3 is made up of 13 amino acids. Trimming removed 3 bases at V and 6 bases at J, with 8 bases between. CDR3 bases: TGTGCCAGCAGTGAAGGAGGGGCCGGGGAGCTGTTTTTT. Translating it yields CASSEGGAGELFF.

The chain employs TRBV28 and TRBJ1-1; D is unclear. CDR1 is MDHEN, CDR2 SYDVKM, per germline. V gave up 4 bases and J gave up 1 base, with 7 bases separating them. The CDR3 runs to 13 residues. CDR3 residues: CASSSPPNTEAFF. The CDR3 bases are TGTGCCAGCAGTTCTCCGCCGAACACTGAAGCTTTCTTT. The full variable domain, rest sourced from reference TRBV28 and TRBJ1-1, is DVKVTQSSRYLVKRTGEKVFLECVQDMDHENMFWYRQDPGLGLRLIYFSYDVKMKEKGDIPEGYSVSREKKERFSLILESASTNQTSMYLCASSSPPNTEAFFGQGTRLTVV.

The chain is built from TRBV6-4 and TRBJ2-3, with D perhaps assigned TRBD1 or TRBD2 (5 bases each). Germline CDR1 reads MRHNA; CDR2 reads SNTAGT. The CDR3 is 15 residues long. V was pared by 2 bases and J by 0 bases, with 9 bases between. The CDR3 sequence is CASSDGGWSTDTQYF. DNA of the CDR3: TGTGCCAGCAGTGACGGGGGATGGAGCACAGATACGCAGTATTTT.

This chain uses TRBV5-1 with TRBJ1-1; no reliable D call. V was shortened by 0 bases and J by 1 base, with 7 bases between the two germline ends. CDR1 and CDR2 from the germline V gene are SGHRS and YFSETQ. The CDR3 sequence is 14 residues long. The CDR3 sequence is CASSLGGKNTEAFF. CDR3 sequence (DNA): TGCGCCAGCAGCTTGGGGGGTAAGAACACTGAAGCTTTCTTT.

The chain has TRBV28 and TRBJ2-7, with TRBD1 matching 8 bases. V was clipped by 10 bases and J by 4 bases; unmatched bases: 6. The length of the CDR3 is 12 residues. The V gene's germline CDR1 is MDHEN and CDR2 SYDVKM. The chain's CDR3 is CATGTGTYEQYF. The CDR3 DNA reads as TGTGCCACCGGGACAGGAACTTACGAGCAGTACTTC.

This clonotype was detected only once. The rearrangement joins TRBV12-3 or TRBV12-4 to TRBJ2-3, with 9 positions matching TRBD2. The J segment lost 2 bases and the V segment lost 3 bases, leaving 9 bases of the junction unmatched. This CDR3 is 17 amino acids long. CDR3 coding DNA: TGTGCCAGCAGTTTGGACCGACTAGCGGACCTCACAGATACGCAGTATTTT. Translated: CASSLDRLADLTDTQYF.

This clonotype showed up just once. In DNA form, the CDR3 reads TGTGCCAGCATCCTACCTTACACCGGGGAGCTGTTTTTT. Translating gives CASILPYTGELFF. The chain combines TRBV6-1 with TRBJ2-2; no clear D gene. V lost 7 bases, J lost 3 bases, and 9 bases lay in between. CDR3 length equals 13 residues. Germline V gene data show CDR1 as MNHNS and CDR2 as SASEGT.

In DNA, the CDR3 is TGTGCCGGTGGGTCGAGCTCCTACAATGAGCAGTTCTTC. This gives the protein CAGGSSSYNEQFF. The chain is built from TRBV10-3 and TRBJ2-1; D is uncertain. Germline loops: CDR1 ENHRY, CDR2 SYGVKD. Trimming cost V 11 bases and J 0 bases, with 11 bases left between them. The CDR3 runs 13 residues.

The V call is TRBV29-1, the J call TRBJ2-1; 7 bases line up with TRBD1. There are 16 residues in the CDR3. V lost 6 bases, J lost 0 bases, and 11 bases stayed unmatched. Germline loops: CDR1 SQVTM, CDR2 ANQGSEA. As DNA, the CDR3 is TGCAGCGTCGCCCAGATACAGGGGATCTCCTACAATGAGCAGTTCTTC. It is translated as CSVAQIQGISYNEQFF.

The gene calls are TRBV4-2 and TRBJ2-7; maybe TRBD1 (6 bases). Deletions cut 1 base from V and 0 bases from J, with 10 bases between. The CDR3 consists of 15 residues. Looked up from germline, CDR1 is LGHNA and CDR2 is YNFKEQ. CDR3: CASSQGTGPSYEQYF. In DNA, the CDR3 is TGTGCCAGCAGCCAAGGCACAGGGCCCTCCTACGAGCAGTACTTC.

This clonotype was observed a handful of times. This chain links TRBV18 with TRBJ2-3, with TRBD1 matching over 7 bases. This CDR3 spans 15 amino acids. With V trimmed by 6 bases and J by 2 bases, 8 bases remained unmatched. CDR1 KGHSH and CDR2 LQKENI come from the germline V gene. CDR3 protein: CASSVTGDLTDTQYF. CDR3 nucleotides: TGTGCCAGCTCGGTTACAGGGGATCTCACAGATACGCAGTATTTT.

There are a few counts of this clonotype. The chain links TRBV5-1 to TRBJ2-3, with 9 bases identical to TRBD2. CDR1 and CDR2 from the germline V gene are SGHRS and YFSETQ. The CDR3 has 15 amino acids. Trimming took 4 bases from V and 6 from J; bases not matched to a gene: 9. The CDR3 DNA follows: TGCGCCAGCAGCGCGGTTGGCGGGGGGGCCGATACGCAGTATTTT. It is translated as CASSAVGGGADTQYF.

V and J are TRBV5-5 and TRBJ2-1; 7 nucleotides line up with TRBD1. Germline CDR1 and CDR2: SGHKS and YYEKEE (reference sequence). The CDR3 covers 13 residues. V trimming: 4 bases; J trimming: 7 bases; junction bases outside the gene matches: 5. In DNA, the CDR3 is TGTGCCAGCAGCGGTTGGGACAGAAATGAGCAGTTCTTC. Translation gives CASSGWDRNEQFF.

In this sample, this clonotype turned up a few times. The V and J genes are TRBV28 and TRBJ1-1; TRBD1 aligns across 7 bases. The CDR3 spans 16 residues. Per the germline V gene, CDR1 is MDHEN and CDR2 is SYDVKM. The V segment lost 5 bases and the J segment 7 bases; nucleotides outside the gene matches: 16. The CDR3, as DNA: TGTGCCAGCAGTACCACACTTGCTCAGGGGGAGTATGAAGCTTTCTTT. Translated, it gives CASSTTLAQGEYEAFF.

By share, this clonotype ranks as large (0.1 to 1%). CDR3 sequence (DNA): TGTGCCAGCAGTTTCTCTGGACAGGGCTACGAGCAGTACTTC. This encodes CASSFSGQGYEQYF. The J gene is TRBJ2-7, the V gene TRBV28; 8 nucleotides agree with TRBD1. The CDR3 is made up of 14 amino acids. The ends lost 3 bases at V and 3 bases at J; junction bases unmatched: 4. Germline V gene data show CDR1 as MDHEN and CDR2 as SYDVKM. The full variable domain, with the rest looked up from reference TRBV28 and TRBJ2-7, is DVKVTQSSRYLVKRTGEKVFLECVQDMDHENMFWYRQDPGLGLRLIYFSYDVKMKEKGDIPEGYSVSREKKERFSLILESASTNQTSMYLCASSFSGQGYEQYFGPGTRLTVT.

This sequence joins TRBV10-2 and TRBJ1-6; tentatively, D is TRBD1 (6 bases). This CDR3 has 16 amino acids. In germline, CDR1 is WSHSY, CDR2 SAAADI. V was pared by 7 bases and J by 0 bases, with 13 bases between. This chain's CDR3 is CASTLRGSSYNSPLHF. CDR3 sequence (DNA): TGCGCCAGCACCCTCAGGGGAAGCTCCTATAATTCACCCCTCCACTTT.

The chain is built from TRBV6-1 and TRBJ1-2; TRBD1 matches at 11 bases. Germline V gene lookup returns CDR1 MNHNS and CDR2 SASEGT. This CDR3 is built from 14 residues. The V and J ends lost 6 bases and 2 bases, in that order; junction bases with no gene match: 2. This CDR3 reads CASSRDRGNYGYTF. CDR3 sequence (DNA): TGTGCCAGCAGCCGGGACAGGGGGAACTATGGCTACACCTTC.

V and J are TRBV5-1 and TRBJ2-3; no reliable D call. The CDR3 extends over 14 amino acids. Germline CDR1 and CDR2: SGHRS and YFSETQ. Trimming removed 0 bases at V and 1 base at J, with 6 bases between. As DNA, the CDR3 is TGCGCCAGCAGCTTGGCATTCGGCACAGATACGCAGTATTTT. Amino acids: CASSLAFGTDTQYF.

The chain joins TRBV5-1 to TRBJ2-1, with TRBD2 identical over 15 bases. This CDR3 has 16 residues. V lost 0 bases to trimming and J lost 7 bases; unmatched junction nucleotides: 2. Germline V lookup: CDR1 SGHRS, CDR2 YFSETQ. For the CDR3, the DNA is TGCGCCAGCAGCTTGGCTGGACTAGCGGGAGGGAATGAGCAGTTCTTC. Its translation: CASSLAGLAGGNEQFF.

This clonotype was recorded a few times. The chain carries TRBV3-1 and TRBJ1-6, with a tentative D call TRBD1 (5 bases). CDR3 length: 14 residues. Trimming took 4 bases from V and 6 from J, leaving 10 bases between them. Looked up from germline, CDR1 is LGHDT and CDR2 is YNNKEL (reference sequence). This chain's CDR3 is CASSPRQGNSPLHF. Here the CDR3 DNA reads TGTGCCAGCAGCCCCCGGCAGGGTAATTCACCCCTCCACTTT.

Only a few counts were recorded for this clonotype. This chain joins TRBV6-4 and TRBJ2-3, with D unclear. V was shortened by 8 bases and J by 1 base, with 10 bases between the two germline ends. This CDR3 has 13 residues. In germline, CDR1 is MRHNA, CDR2 SNTAGT. In DNA, the CDR3 is TGTGCCAGCGGTAAGACTGGCACAGATACGCAGTATTTT. Residues: CASGKTGTDTQYF.